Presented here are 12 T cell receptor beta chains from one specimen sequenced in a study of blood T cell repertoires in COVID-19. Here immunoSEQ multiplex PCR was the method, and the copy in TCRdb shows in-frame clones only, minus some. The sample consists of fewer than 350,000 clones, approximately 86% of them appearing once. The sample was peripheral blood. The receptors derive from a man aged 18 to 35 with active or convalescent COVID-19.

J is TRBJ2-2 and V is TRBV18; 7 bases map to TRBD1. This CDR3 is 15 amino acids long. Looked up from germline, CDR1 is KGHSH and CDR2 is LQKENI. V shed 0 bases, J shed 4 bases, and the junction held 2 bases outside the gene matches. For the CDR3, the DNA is TGTGCCAGCTCACCACCCGGGACAGCCACCGGGGAGCTGTTTTTT. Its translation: CASSPPGTATGELFF.

In nucleotides, the CDR3 is TGCGCCAGCGGGGGGAGCTCCTACGAGCAGTACTTC. The encoded protein is CASGGSSYEQYF. This chain joins TRBV10-1 and TRBJ2-7, with D possibly TRBD2 on 6 matching bases. The V gene's germline CDR1 is WNHNN and CDR2 SYGVQD (reference sequence). V shed 8 bases and J shed 0 bases, with 8 bases lying between them. This CDR3 is built from 12 residues.

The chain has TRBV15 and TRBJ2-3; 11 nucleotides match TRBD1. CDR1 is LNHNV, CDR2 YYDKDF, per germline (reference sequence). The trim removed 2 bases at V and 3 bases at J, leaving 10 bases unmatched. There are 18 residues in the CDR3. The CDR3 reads CATSRTPPGQGVTDTQYF. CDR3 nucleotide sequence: TGTGCCACCAGCAGAACACCTCCGGGACAGGGGGTGACAGATACGCAGTATTTT.

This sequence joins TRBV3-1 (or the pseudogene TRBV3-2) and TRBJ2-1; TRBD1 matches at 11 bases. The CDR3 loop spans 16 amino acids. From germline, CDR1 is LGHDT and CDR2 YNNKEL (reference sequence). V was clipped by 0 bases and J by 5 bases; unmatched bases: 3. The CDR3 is CASSQEWDRGDNEQFF. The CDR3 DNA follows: TGTGCCAGCAGCCAAGAATGGGACAGGGGGGACAATGAGCAGTTCTTC.

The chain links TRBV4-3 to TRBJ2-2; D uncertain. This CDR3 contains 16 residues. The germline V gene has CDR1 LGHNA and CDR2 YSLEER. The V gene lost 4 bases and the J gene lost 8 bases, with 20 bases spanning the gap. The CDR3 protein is CASSPQPGPNGGELFF. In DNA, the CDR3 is TGCGCCAGCAGCCCACAACCGGGTCCCAACGGGGGGGAGCTGTTTTTT.

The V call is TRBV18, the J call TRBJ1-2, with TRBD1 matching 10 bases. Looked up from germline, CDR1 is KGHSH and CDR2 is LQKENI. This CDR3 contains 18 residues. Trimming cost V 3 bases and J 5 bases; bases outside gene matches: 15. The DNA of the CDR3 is TGTGCCAGCTCACCCATATCCCTCCTGACAGGGGGCCTATATGGCTACACCTTC. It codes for CASSPISLLTGGLYGYTF. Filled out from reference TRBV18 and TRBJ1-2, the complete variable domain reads NAGVMQNPRHLVRRRGQEARLRCSPMKGHSHVYWYRQLPEEGLKFMVYLQKENIIDESGMPKERFSAEFPKEGPSILRIQQVVRGDSAAYFCASSPISLLTGGLYGYTFGSGTRLTVV.

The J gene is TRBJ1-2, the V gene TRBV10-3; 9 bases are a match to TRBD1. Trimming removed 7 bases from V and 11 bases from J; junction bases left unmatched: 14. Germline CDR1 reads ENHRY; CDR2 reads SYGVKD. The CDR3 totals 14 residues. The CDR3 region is CAITNEQGASRYTF. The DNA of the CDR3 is TGTGCCATCACTAACGAACAGGGGGCATCGAGGTACACCTTC.

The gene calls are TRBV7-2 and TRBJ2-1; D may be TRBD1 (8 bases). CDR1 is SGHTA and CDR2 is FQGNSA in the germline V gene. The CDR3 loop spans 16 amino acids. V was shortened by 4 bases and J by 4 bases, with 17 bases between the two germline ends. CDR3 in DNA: TGTGCCAGCAGCTCAGAGAACAGGGGGGGATACAATGAGCAGTTCTTC. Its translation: CASSSENRGGYNEQFF.

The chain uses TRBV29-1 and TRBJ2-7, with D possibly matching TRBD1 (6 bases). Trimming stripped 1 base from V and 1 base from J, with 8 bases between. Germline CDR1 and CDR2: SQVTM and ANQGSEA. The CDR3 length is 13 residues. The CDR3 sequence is CSVEARGSYEQYF. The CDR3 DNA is TGCAGCGTTGAAGCCAGGGGATCCTACGAGCAGTACTTC.

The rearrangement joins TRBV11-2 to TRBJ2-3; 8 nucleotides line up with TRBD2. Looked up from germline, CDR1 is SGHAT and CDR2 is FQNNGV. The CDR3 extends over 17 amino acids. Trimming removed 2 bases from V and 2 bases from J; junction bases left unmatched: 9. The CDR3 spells CASSLPTSGAYTDTQYF. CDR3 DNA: TGTGCCAGCAGCTTACCAACTAGCGGAGCCTACACAGATACGCAGTATTTT.

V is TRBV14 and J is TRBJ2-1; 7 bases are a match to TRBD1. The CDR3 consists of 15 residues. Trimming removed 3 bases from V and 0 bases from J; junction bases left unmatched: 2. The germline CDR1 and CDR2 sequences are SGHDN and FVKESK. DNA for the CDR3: TGTGCCAGCAGCCAGAGGGACAGCTCCTACAATGAGCAGTTCTTC. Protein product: CASSQRDSSYNEQFF.

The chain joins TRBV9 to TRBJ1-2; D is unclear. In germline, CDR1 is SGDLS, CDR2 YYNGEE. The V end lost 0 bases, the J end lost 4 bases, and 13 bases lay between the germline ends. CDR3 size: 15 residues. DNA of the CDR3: TGTGCCAGCAGCGTAGAACCGGGAGTCAGCTATGGCTACACCTTC. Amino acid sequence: CASSVEPGVSYGYTF. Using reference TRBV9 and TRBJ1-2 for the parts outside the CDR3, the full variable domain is DSGVTQTPKHLITATGQRVTLRCSPRSGDLSVYWYQQSLDQGLQFLIQYYNGEERAKGNILERFSAQQFPDLHSELNLSSLELGDSALYFCASSVEPGVSYGYTFGSGTRLTVV.